The rows below give T cell receptor beta chains drawn from one sample of a study of cytomegalovirus exposure and HLA in healthy donors. Sequenced by immunoSEQ multiplex PCR; TCRdb stores in-frame clones only, minus some. This table has fewer than 250,000 clones, around 83% appearing once. The sample consisted of PBMCs. The receptors here all came from a woman in her fifties or sixties in good health and CMV-seropositive. Both conserved end residues are part of each CDR3. The order of the fields is D gene, J gene, clone size, V gene, CDR3 DNA, CDR3 protein. A D gene is named only where the DNA matches it firmly. The size entry is marked missing in some rows and otherwise reads once, few, many or a size class.

>.|TRBJ2-3|.|TRBV10-3
TGTGCCATCAAGAGAGAGCAGGTCCGCACAGATACGCAGTATTTT
CAIKREQVRTDTQYF
>.|TRBJ2-1|.|TRBV6-4
TGTGCCAGCAGTGAGGGGGGAGCGGGTAACAATGAGCAGTTCTTC
CASSEGGAGNNEQFF
>TRBD1|TRBJ1-1|.|TRBV19
TGTGCCAGCAGTATTAAGGGCCCGGGACAGGAAGCTTTCTTT
CASSIKGPGQEAFF
>.|TRBJ2-3|.|TRBV7-9
TGTGCCAGCAGCTTAGGTCAGATCACAGATACGCAGTATTTT
CASSLGQITDTQYF
>TRBD1|TRBJ1-6|.|TRBV7-3
TGTGCCAGCAGCTTAATGGGACAGGGGAATAATTCACCCCTCCACTTT
CASSLMGQGNNSPLHF
>.|TRBJ2-2|.|TRBV14
TGTGCCAGCAGCCTCGGGACACTGGTGGGGGAGCTGTTTTTT
CASSLGTLVGELFF
>.|TRBJ2-7|.|TRBV18
TGTGCCAGCTCAACGCGTGGTAGGGGCGAGCAGTACTTC
CASSTRGRGEQYF
>TRBD2|TRBJ2-5|.|TRBV4-1
TGCGCCAGCAGTTATAGCGGGGGGGCGGAAGAGACCCAGTACTTC
CASSYSGGAEETQYF
>.|TRBJ1-2|.|TRBV7-9
TGTGCCAGCAGCTTAGAGGGGTATGGCTACACCTTC
CASSLEGYGYTF
>TRBD1|TRBJ2-5|.|TRBV6-5
TGTGCCAGCAGACAGGGGGCCCAGGAGACCCAGTACTTC
CASRQGAQETQYF
>TRBD2|TRBJ2-3|once|TRBV7-3
TGTGCCAGCAGCTTAAAGGCGGGGGGGCATAAGTATTTT
CASSLKAGGHKYF
>TRBD2|TRBJ2-1|.|TRBV6-6
TGTGCCAGCAGTTACGGGGGAGGGGAATACAATGAGCAGTTCTTC
CASSYGGGEYNEQFF
>.|TRBJ2-7|.|TRBV7-9
TGTGCCAGCAGCTCCTCCTGGCCAGGCTACGAGCAGTACTTC
CASSSSWPGYEQYF
>TRBD1|TRBJ2-7|.|TRBV5-1
TGCGCCAGCAGCCCGCCGGGACAGGGGCTGTACGAGCAGTACTTC
CASSPPGQGLYEQYF
>.|TRBJ2-6|.|TRBV5-5
TGTGCCAGCAGCTCAGGGGTCTTTGGGGCCAACGTCCTGACTTTC
CASSSGVFGANVLTF
>.|TRBJ2-5|.|TRBV9
TGTGCCAGCAGCGTAAAAATCTTATGGGGGCCCTGGGGGGAGACCCAGTACTTC
CASSVKILWGPWGETQYF
>.|TRBJ2-3|.|TRBV5-1
TGCGCCAGCACGGGGGTCGGCACAGATACGCAGTATTTT
CASTGVGTDTQYF
>TRBD2|TRBJ2-7|.|TRBV9
TGTGCCAGCAGCCTCGGGAGGTCTGGGGCCTACGAGCAGTACTTC
CASSLGRSGAYEQYF